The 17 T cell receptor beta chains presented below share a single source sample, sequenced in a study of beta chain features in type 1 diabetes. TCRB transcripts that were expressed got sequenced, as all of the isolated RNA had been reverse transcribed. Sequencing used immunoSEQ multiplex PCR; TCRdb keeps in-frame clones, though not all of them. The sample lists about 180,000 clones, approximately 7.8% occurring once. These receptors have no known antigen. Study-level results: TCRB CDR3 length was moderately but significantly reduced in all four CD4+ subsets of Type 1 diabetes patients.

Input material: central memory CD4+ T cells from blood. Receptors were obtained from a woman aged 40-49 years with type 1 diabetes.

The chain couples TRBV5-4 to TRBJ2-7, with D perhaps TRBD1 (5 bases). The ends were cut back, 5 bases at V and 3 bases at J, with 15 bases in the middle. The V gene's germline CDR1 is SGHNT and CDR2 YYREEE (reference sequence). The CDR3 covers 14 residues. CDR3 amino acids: CASSPGYVGYEQYF. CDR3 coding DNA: TGTGCCAGCAGTCCAGGGTATGTGGGCTACGAGCAGTACTTC. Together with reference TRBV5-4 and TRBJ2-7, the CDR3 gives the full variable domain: ETGVTQSPTHLIKTRGQQVTLRCSSQSGHNTVSWYQQALGQGPQFIFQYYREEENGRGNFPPRFSGLQFPNYSSELNVNALELDDSALYLCASSPGYVGYEQYFGPGTRLTVT.

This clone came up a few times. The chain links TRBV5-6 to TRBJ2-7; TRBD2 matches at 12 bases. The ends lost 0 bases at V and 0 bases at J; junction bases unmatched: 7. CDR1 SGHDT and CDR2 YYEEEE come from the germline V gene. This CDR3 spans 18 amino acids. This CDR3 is CASSLDQTTSGSSYEQYF. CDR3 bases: TGTGCCAGCAGCTTGGATCAAACGACTAGCGGGAGCTCCTACGAGCAGTACTTC.

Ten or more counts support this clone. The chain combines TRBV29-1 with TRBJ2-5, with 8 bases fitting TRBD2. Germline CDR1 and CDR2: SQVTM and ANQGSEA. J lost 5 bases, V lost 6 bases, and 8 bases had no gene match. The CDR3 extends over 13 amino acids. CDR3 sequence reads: CSVETLAGETQYF. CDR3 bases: TGCAGCGTCGAGACCCTAGCGGGTGAGACCCAGTACTTC.

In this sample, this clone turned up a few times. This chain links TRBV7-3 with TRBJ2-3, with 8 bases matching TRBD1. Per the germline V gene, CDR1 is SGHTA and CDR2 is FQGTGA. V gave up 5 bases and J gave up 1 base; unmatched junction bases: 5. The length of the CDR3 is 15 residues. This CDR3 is CASSLTGQGTDTQYF. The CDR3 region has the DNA TGTGCCAGCAGCCTGACGGGACAGGGCACAGATACGCAGTATTTT.

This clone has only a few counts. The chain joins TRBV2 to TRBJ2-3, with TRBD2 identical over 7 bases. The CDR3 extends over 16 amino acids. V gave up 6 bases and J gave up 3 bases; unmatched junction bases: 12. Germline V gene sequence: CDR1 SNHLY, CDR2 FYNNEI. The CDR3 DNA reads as TGTGCCAGCAGACAAAGGGTGGGAGGGAGTACAGATACGCAGTATTTT. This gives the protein CASRQRVGGSTDTQYF.

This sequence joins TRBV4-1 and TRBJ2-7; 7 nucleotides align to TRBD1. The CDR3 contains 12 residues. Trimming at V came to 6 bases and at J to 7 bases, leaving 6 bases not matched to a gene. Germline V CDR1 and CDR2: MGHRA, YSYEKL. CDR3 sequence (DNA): TGCGCCAGCAGGGGGACAGATCATGAGCAGTACTTC. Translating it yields CASRGTDHEQYF.

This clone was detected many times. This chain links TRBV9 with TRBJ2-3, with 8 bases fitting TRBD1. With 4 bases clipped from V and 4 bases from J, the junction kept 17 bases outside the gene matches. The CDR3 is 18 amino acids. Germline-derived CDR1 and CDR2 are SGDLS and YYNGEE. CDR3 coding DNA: TGTGCCAGCAGCCCGAGACCCGACAGGGGAATAGTCGCAGATACGCAGTATTTT. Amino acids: CASSPRPDRGIVADTQYF.

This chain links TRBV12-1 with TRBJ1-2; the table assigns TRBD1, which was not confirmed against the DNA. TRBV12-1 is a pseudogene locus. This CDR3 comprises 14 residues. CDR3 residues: CASSCRDRPYGYTF. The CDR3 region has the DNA TGTGCCAGCAGCTGCCGGGACAGGCCCTATGGCTACACCTTC.

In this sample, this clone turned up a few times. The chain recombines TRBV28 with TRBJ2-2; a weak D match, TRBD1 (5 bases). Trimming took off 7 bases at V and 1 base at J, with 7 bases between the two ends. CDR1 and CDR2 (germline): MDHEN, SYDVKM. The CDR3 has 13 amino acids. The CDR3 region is CASIRGNTGELFF. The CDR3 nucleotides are TGTGCCAGCATAAGGGGGAACACCGGGGAGCTGTTTTTT.

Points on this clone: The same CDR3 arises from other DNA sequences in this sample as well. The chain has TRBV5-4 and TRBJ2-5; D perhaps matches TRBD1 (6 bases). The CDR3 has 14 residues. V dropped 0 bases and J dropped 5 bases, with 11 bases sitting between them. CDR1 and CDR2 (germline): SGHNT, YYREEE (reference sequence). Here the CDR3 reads CASSLVGGGETQYF. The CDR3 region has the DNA TGTGCCAGCAGCTTGGTTGGGGGCGGGGAGACCCAGTACTTC.

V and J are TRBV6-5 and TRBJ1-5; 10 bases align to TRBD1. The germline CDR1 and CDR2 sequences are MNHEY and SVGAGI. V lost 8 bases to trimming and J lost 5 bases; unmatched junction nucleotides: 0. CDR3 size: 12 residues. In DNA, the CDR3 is TGTGCCAGCGGGACAGGGGATCAGCCCCAGCATTTT. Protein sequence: CASGTGDQPQHF.

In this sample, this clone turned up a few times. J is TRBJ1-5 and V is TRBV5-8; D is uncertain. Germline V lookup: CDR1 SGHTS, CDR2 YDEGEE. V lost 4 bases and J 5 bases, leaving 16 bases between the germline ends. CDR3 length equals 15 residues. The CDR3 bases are TGTGCCAGCAGCCCCCAGGCGACACTGTATCAGCCCCAGCATTTT. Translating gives CASSPQATLYQPQHF.

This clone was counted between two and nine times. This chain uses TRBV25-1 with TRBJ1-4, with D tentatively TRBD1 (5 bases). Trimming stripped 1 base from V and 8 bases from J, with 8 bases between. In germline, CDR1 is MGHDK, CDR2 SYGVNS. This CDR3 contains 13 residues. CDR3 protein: CASSESRGEKLFF. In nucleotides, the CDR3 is TGTGCCAGCAGTGAATCTCGGGGGGAAAAACTGTTTTTT.

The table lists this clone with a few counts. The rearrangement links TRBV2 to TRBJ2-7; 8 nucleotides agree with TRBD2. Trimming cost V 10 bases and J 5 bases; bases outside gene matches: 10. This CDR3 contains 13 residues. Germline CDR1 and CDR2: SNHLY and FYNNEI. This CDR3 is CATQPGLANEQYF. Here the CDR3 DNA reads TGTGCCACACAACCCGGACTAGCCAACGAGCAGTACTTC.

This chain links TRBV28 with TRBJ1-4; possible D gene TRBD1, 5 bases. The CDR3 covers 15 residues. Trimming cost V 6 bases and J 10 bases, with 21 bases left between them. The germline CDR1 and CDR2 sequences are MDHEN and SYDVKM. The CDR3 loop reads CASSQGAAARSKLFF. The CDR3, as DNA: TGTGCCAGCAGCCAAGGGGCAGCTGCTAGGTCAAAACTGTTTTTT.

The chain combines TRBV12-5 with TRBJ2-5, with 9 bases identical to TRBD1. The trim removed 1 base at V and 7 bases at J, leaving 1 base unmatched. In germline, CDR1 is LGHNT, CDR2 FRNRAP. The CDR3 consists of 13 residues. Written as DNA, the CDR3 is TGTGCTAGTGGTTTGGGACAGGGGGGGACCCAGTACTTC. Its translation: CASGLGQGGTQYF.

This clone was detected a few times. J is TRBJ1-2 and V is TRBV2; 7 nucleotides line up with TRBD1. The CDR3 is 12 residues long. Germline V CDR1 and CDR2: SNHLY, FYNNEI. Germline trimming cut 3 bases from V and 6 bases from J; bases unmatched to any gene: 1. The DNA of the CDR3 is TGTGCCAGCAGTGATGACAGGGATGGCTACACCTTC. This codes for CASSDDRDGYTF.